The clone carrying this T cell receptor beta chain was seen once. The data were taken from a study of blood T cell repertoires in COVID-19. From germline, CDR1 is MDHEN and CDR2 SYDVKM. CDR3 length: 16 amino acids. V dropped 8 bases and J dropped 0 bases, with 17 bases sitting between them. Sequencing used immunoSEQ multiplex PCR; TCRdb keeps in-frame clones, though not all of them. Of about 190,000 clones in the sample, 86% were seen once. Sequencing was performed on PBMCs or T cells enriched from blood (not recorded which). The chain employs TRBV28 and TRBJ1-5, with D unresolved. This receptor was taken from a woman aged 25 to 45 who had recovered from COVID-19. In DNA, the CDR3 is TGTGCCAGCTGGGGAGAGAGCCCTTATAGCAATCAGCCCCAGCATTTT. Amino acid sequence: CASWGESPYSNQPQHF.